This paragraph reports one TCR beta chain. The CDR3 spans 15 residues. Germline V lookup: CDR1 MNHEY, CDR2 SVGAGI. Trimming removed 5 bases from V and 2 bases from J; junction bases left unmatched: 6. The entry originates in a study of PD-L1 blockade in urothelial cancer. Study at large: Atezolizumab, begun by patients in the mid-2010s, was given at 1,200 mg intravenously every 3 weeks. Prior chemotherapy regimens per patient numbered 0 to 3. A median blood sample held approximately 150,000 T cells and roughly 79,000 unique TCRs.

Measured with immunoSEQ multiplex PCR; TCRdb has only the in-frame clones, and not every one. This table has about 84,000 clones, 85% to 95% appearing once. The number of samples from each patient was between 1 and 8, taken pretreatment and on-treatment. This TCR came from a man in his fifties or sixties with urothelial cancer. The specimen comprised PBMCs, sampled around atezolizumab (anti-PD-L1) treatment. This sequence joins TRBV6-5 and TRBJ1-3, with 7 nucleotides matching TRBD1. The CDR3 is CASSRDSHTGNTIYF. The CDR3, as DNA: TGTGCCAGCAGTCGGGACAGCCACACTGGAAACACCATATATTTT.